This T cell receptor beta chain comes out of a study of monozygotic twins with inflammatory bowel disease. General study points: Concordant and discordant twins showed no difference in repertoire similarity, possibly from limited power. Clonotype overlap with others was lower in IBD patients than in healthy twins, a difference that was greatest with disease activity.

Without any T cell sorting, total RNA was isolated from whole blood. With the 5' RACE reads reprocessed, TCRdb shows one record per CDR3 protein and no DNA. This table holds about 300,000 distinct CDR3 sequences. The length of the CDR3 is 14 residues. Germline V CDR1 and CDR2: SQVTM, ANQGSEA. In the case of this clonotype: Its antigen is unknown.

V gene TRBV29-1 combines with J gene TRBJ2-1; TCRdb gives TRBD1 as the D gene, but with no DNA this cannot be confirmed. The material sequenced was blood. The TCR was taken from a human donor with ulcerative colitis or Crohn's disease, or a healthy co-twin of an affected twin (not recorded which). The CDR3 sequence: CSVALSGKGGEQFF.